Below are 5 T cell receptor beta chains sequenced from a single sample in a study of T cells in Graves' hyperthyroidism and ophthalmopathy. RNA transcripts gave rise to amplified TCR beta CDR3 regions. RT-PCR in the first round (using the HTBI primer set) targeted the TCR CDR3. TCRdb used MiXCR to reprocess the multiplex PCR reads, holding one entry per CDR3 protein. The profile shows hundreds of thousands of distinct CDR3 sequences, roughly 24% of them singletons. The sequencing sample was made of blood. These receptors came from a woman aged 25 to 39 with Graves' ophthalmopathy.

The chain employs TRBV6-1 and TRBJ1-1, with TRBD1 identical over 8 bases. Losses at the gene ends were 0 bases for V and 5 bases for J; bases not matched to a gene: 11. Per the germline V gene, CDR1 is MNHNS and CDR2 is SASEGT. CDR3 length equals 17 residues. This CDR3 reads CASSEAGPGTGGTEAFF. The CDR3 DNA is TGTGCCAGCAGTGAAGCGGGCCCCGGGACAGGCGGGACTGAAGCTTTCTTT.

J is TRBJ2-2 and V is TRBV2; no clear D gene. CDR1 SNHLY and CDR2 FYNNEI come from the germline V gene. Trimming left V 8 bases short and J 0 bases short, with 10 bases between. The CDR3 totals 14 residues. In DNA form, the CDR3 reads TGTGCCAGCCTCCCCGGGCCGAACACCGGGGAGCTGTTTTTT. This encodes CASLPGPNTGELFF.

The chain carries TRBV4-1 and TRBJ1-1; D perhaps matches TRBD1 (6 bases). The CDR3 is 16 amino acids. Between the trimmed V and J ends, which lost 1 base and 7 bases, there was a span of 19 bases. Germline CDR1 is MGHRA and CDR2 is YSYEKL. For the CDR3, the DNA is TGCGCCAGCAGCCAAGGATTACAGGGTGTGTACGGTGAAGCTTTCTTT. Translation: CASSQGLQGVYGEAFF.

This rearrangement joins TRBV11-3 to TRBJ1-1; no clear D gene. The germline V gene encodes CDR1 SGHNT and CDR2 YENEEA. Trimming removed 5 bases at V and 7 bases at J, with 14 bases between. This CDR3 has 13 amino acids. DNA of the CDR3: TGTGCCAGCAGCGCGGAACAGAGAGATGAAGCTTTCTTT. Protein sequence: CASSAEQRDEAFF.

This clonotype was recorded many times. V usage is TRBV28 and J usage is TRBJ2-6; D unclear. CDR1 and CDR2 (germline): MDHEN, SYDVKM. V shed 4 bases and J shed 1 base, with 8 bases lying between them. The CDR3 has 15 residues. In DNA form, the CDR3 reads TGTGCCAGCAGTTCCGTGCCATCTGGGGCCAACGTCCTGACTTTC. Its translation: CASSSVPSGANVLTF.